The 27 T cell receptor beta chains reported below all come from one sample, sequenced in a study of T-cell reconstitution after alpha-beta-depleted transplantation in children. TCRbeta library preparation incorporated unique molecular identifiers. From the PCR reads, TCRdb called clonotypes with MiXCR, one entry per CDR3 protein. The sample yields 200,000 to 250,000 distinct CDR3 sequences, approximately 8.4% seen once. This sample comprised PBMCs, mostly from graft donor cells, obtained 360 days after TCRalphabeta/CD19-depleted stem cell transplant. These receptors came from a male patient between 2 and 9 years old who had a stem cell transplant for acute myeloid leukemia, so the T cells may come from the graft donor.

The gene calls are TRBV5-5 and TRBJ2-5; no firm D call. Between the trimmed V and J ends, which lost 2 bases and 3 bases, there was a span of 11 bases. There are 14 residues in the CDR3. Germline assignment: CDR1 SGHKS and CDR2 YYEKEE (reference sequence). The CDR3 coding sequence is TGTGCCAGCAGCTTTAGTTTCGGCGAAGAGACCCAGTACTTC. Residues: CASSFSFGEETQYF.

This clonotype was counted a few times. CDR3 loop: CSARRTVNYGYTF. CDR3 coding DNA: TGCAGTGCTAGACGGACGGTCAACTATGGCTACACCTTC. J is TRBJ1-2 and V is TRBV20-1; D call uncertain. Germline V CDR1 and CDR2: DFQATT, SNEGSKA (reference sequence). CDR3 length: 13 residues. V was cut by 2 bases and J by 2 bases, with 9 bases left in between.

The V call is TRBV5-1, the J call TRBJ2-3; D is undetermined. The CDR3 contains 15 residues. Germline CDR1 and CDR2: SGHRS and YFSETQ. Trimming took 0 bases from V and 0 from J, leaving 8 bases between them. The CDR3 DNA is TGCGCCAGCAGCTTGGGCCCATCAAGCACAGATACGCAGTATTTT. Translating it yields CASSLGPSSTDTQYF.

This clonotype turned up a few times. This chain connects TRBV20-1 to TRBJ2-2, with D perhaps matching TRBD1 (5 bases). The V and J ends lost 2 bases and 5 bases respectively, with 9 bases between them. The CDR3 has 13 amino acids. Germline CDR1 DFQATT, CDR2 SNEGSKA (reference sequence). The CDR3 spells CSARMDTTGELFF. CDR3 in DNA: TGCAGTGCTAGAATGGACACAACCGGGGAGCTGTTTTTT.

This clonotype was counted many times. The CDR3 protein is CASSTGQVNTEAFF. CDR3 sequence (DNA): TGTGCCAGCAGTACCGGACAGGTTAACACTGAAGCTTTCTTT. The rearrangement uses TRBV12-3 or TRBV12-4 and TRBJ1-1, with 7 bases matching TRBD1. After removal of 5 bases from V and 2 bases from J, the junction contained 5 bases not matched to a gene. The CDR3 sequence is 14 residues long.

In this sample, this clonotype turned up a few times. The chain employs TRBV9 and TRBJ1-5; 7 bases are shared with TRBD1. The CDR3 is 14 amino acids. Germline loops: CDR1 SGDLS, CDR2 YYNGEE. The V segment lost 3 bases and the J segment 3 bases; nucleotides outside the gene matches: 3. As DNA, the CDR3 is TGTGCCAGCAGCGGGGGGACAGTCAATCAGCCCCAGCATTTT. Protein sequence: CASSGGTVNQPQHF.

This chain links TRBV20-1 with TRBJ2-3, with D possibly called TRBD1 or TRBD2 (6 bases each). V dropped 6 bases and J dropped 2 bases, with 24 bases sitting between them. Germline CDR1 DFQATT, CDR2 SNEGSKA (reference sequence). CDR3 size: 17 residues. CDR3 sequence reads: CSAQGQPGRPYTDTQYF. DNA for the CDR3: TGCAGTGCACAAGGACAGCCGGGGAGGCCTTACACAGATACGCAGTATTTT.

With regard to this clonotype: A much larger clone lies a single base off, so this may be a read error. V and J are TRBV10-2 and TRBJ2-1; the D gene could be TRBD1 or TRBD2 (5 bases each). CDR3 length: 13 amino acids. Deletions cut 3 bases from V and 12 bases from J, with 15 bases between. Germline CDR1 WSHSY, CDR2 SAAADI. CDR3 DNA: TGCGCCAGCAGTGATATGATTCGGGGCAGGCAGTTCTTC. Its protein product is CASSDMIRGRQFF.

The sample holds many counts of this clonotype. The CDR3 bases are TGTGCCAGCAGCCCTGACTTCTGTGAGCAGTACTTC. Translated: CASSPDFCEQYF. J is TRBJ2-7 and V is TRBV21-1. TRBV21-1 is classified as a pseudogene. This CDR3 region has 12 residues.

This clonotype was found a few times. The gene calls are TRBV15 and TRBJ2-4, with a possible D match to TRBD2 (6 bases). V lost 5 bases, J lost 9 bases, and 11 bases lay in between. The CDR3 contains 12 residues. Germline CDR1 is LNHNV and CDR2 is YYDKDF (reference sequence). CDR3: CATSRDFGIQYF. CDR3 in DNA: TGTGCCACCAGCCGGGACTTTGGCATTCAGTACTTC.

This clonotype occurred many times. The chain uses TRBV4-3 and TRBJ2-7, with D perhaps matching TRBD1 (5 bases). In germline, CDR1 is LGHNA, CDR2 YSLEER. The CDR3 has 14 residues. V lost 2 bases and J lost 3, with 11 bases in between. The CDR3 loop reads CASSQQDRNYEQYF. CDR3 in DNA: TGCGCCAGCAGCCAACAAGACAGAAACTACGAGCAGTACTTC.

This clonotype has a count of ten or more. The CDR3 protein is CAISEVAGHTDTQYF. In DNA form, the CDR3 reads TGTGCCATCAGTGAGGTAGCGGGGCACACAGATACGCAGTATTTT. This sequence joins TRBV10-3 and TRBJ2-3, with 8 bases identical to TRBD2. The CDR3 totals 15 residues. V was pared by 2 bases and J by 2 bases, with 3 bases of the junction left unmatched. The germline gives CDR1 ENHRY, CDR2 SYGVKD.

CDR3 loop: CASSFVWARGDTEAFF. As DNA, the CDR3 is TGTGCCAGCAGTTTCGTGTGGGCGCGTGGGGACACTGAAGCTTTCTTT. The chain carries TRBV12-3 or TRBV12-4 and TRBJ1-1; D gene unclear. CDR3 size: 16 residues. V lost 3 bases and J 3 bases, leaving 17 bases between the germline ends.

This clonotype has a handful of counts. In DNA form, the CDR3 reads TGTGCCAGCAGTTTCGGTAGAATAGCGGGAGGTTCACGGCACGAGCAGTACTTC. This translates into CASSFGRIAGGSRHEQYF. This chain connects TRBV12-3 or TRBV12-4 to TRBJ2-7; 10 bases are shared with TRBD2. Trimming at V came to 3 bases and at J to 5 bases, leaving 16 bases not matched to a gene. The CDR3 totals 18 residues.

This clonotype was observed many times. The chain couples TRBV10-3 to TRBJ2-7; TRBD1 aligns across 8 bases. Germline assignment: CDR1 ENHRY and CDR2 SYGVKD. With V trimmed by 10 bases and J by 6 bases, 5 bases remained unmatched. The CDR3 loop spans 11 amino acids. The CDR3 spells CATGQGREQYF. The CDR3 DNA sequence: TGTGCCACAGGACAGGGACGCGAGCAGTACTTC.

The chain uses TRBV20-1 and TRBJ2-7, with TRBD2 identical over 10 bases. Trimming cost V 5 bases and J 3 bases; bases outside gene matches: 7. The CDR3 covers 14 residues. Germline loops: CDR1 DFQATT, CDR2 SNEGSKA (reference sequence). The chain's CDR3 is CSASLAGASYEQYF. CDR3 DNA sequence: TGCAGTGCTTCGCTAGCGGGAGCAAGCTACGAGCAGTACTTC.

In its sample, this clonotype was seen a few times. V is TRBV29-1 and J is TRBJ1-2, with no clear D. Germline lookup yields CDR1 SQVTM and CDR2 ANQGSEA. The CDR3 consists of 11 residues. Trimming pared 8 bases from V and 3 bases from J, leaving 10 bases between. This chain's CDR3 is CSTGFDYGYTF. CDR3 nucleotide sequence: TGCAGCACGGGCTTCGACTATGGCTACACCTTC.

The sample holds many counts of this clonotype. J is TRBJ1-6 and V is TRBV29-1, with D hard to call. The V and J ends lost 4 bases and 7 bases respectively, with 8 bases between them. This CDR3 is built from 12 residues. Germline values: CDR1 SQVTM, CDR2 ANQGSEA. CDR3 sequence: CSVGEVNSPLHF. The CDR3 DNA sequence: TGCAGCGTTGGGGAAGTAAATTCACCCCTCCACTTT.

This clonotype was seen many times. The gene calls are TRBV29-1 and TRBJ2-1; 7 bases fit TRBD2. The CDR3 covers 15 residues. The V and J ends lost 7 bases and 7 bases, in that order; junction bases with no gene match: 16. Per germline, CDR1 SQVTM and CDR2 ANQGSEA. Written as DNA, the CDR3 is TGCAGCGGAAAGCGGGACCCATCGGGGGGTAATGAGCAGTTCTTC. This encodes CSGKRDPSGGNEQFF.

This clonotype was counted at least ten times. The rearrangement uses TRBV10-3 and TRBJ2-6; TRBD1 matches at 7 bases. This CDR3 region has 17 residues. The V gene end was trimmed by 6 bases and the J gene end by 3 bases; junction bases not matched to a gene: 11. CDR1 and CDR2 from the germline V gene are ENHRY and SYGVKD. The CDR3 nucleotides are TGTGCCATCAGGAGACAGGGCCTAGGAAGTGGGGCCAACGTCCTGACTTTC. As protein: CAIRRQGLGSGANVLTF.

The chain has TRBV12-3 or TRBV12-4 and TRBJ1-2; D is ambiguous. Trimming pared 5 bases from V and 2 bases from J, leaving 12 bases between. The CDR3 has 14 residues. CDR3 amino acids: CASSPLRRNYGYTF. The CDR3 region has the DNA TGTGCCAGCAGTCCTCTCCGACGGAACTATGGCTACACCTTC.

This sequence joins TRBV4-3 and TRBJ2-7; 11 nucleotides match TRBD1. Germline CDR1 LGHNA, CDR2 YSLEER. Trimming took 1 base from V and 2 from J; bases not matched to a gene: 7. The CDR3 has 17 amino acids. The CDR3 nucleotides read TGCGCCAGCAGCCAAGCGGGACAGGGGGTACCTACCTACGAGCAGTACTTC. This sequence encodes CASSQAGQGVPTYEQYF.

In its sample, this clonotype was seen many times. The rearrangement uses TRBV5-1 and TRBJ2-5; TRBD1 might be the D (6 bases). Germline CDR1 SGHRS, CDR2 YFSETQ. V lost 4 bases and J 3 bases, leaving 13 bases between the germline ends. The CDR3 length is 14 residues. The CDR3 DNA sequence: TGCGCCAGCAGCACGGACCGGACAGAAGAGACCCAGTACTTC. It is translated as CASSTDRTEETQYF. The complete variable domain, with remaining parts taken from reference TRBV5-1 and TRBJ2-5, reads KAGVTQTPRYLIKTRGQQVTLSCSPISGHRSVSWYQQTPGQGLQFLFEYFSETQRNKGNFPGRFSGRQFSNSRSEMNVSTLELGDSALYLCASSTDRTEETQYFGPGTRLLVL.

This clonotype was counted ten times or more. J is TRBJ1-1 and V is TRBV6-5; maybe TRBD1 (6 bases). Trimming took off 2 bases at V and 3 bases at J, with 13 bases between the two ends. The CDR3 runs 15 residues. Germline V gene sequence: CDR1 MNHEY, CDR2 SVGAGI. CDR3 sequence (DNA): TGTGCCAGCAGTTACCCCCACAGGGAGTACACTGAAGCTTTCTTT. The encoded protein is CASSYPHREYTEAFF.

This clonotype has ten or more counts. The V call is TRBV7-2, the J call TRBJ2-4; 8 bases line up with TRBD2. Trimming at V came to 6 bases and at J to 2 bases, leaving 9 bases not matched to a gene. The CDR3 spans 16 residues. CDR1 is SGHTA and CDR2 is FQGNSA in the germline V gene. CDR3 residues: CASRSSSGDSKNIQYF. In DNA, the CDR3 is TGTGCCAGCAGGTCTAGTAGCGGGGATTCCAAAAACATTCAGTACTTC.

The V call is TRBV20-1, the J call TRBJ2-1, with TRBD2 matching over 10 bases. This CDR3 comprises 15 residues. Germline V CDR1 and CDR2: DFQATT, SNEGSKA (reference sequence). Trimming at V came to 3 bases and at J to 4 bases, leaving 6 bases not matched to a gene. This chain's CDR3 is CSARASGRNYNEQFF. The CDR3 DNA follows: TGCAGTGCTAGGGCTAGCGGGAGAAATTACAATGAGCAGTTCTTC.

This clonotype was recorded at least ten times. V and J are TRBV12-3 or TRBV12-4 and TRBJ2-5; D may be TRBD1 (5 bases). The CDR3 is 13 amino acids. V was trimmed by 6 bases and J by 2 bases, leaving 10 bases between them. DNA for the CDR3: TGTGCCAGCAGCCCCGCAGGGCAAGAGACCCAGTACTTC. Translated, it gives CASSPAGQETQYF.